A selection of T cell receptor beta chains follows, all from one sample in a study of blood T cell repertoires in COVID-19. Using immunoSEQ multiplex PCR, the repertoire was profiled, and TCRdb retains in-frame clones only, with some absent. The sample contains about 58,000 clones, around 89% of which appear only once. The sequencing input was peripheral blood. The receptors stem from a man aged 55 to 70 with active COVID-19. The CDR3 runs from the conserved cysteine through the conserved F or W. The order of the fields is D gene, clone size, J gene, V gene, CDR3 protein, CDR3 DNA. D genes are given only for firm matches. Clone size is not always given. Where it is, it says once, few, many or a class for expanded clones.

d_call: NA; clone_size: NA; j_call: TRBJ2-2; v_call: TRBV6-1; cdr3_aa: CASSELTGELFF; cdr3_nt: TGTGCCAGCAGTGAATTAACCGGGGAGCTGTTTTTT
d_call: NA; clone_size: NA; j_call: TRBJ2-7; v_call: TRBV28; cdr3_aa: CASSSPTPPSSYEQYF; cdr3_nt: TGTGCCAGCAGTTCACCCACCCCCCCTAGCTCCTACGAGCAGTACTTC
d_call: NA; clone_size: NA; j_call: TRBJ2-5; v_call: TRBV5-6; cdr3_aa: CASSFSQETQYF; cdr3_nt: TGTGCCAGCAGCTTCTCCCAAGAGACCCAGTACTTC
d_call: NA; clone_size: NA; j_call: TRBJ1-2; v_call: TRBV30; cdr3_aa: CAWSVSRTPFNGYTF; cdr3_nt: TGTGCCTGGAGTGTCTCTAGGACTCCGTTCAATGGCTACACCTTC
d_call: TRBD1; clone_size: NA; j_call: TRBJ2-7; v_call: TRBV11-3; cdr3_aa: CASSEGQGDEQYF; cdr3_nt: TGTGCCAGCAGCGAAGGACAGGGGGACGAGCAGTACTTC
d_call: NA; clone_size: once; j_call: TRBJ2-7; v_call: TRBV15; cdr3_aa: CATSRDLGSEQYF; cdr3_nt: TGTGCCACCAGCAGAGATCTGGGGAGCGAGCAGTACTTC
d_call: NA; clone_size: NA; j_call: TRBJ2-1; v_call: TRBV11-3; cdr3_aa: CASSLSRLNEQFF; cdr3_nt: TGTGCCAGCAGCTTAAGTCGGTTGAATGAGCAGTTCTTC
d_call: TRBD2; clone_size: NA; j_call: TRBJ2-2; v_call: TRBV10-3; cdr3_aa: CAIRRGENTGELFF; cdr3_nt: TGTGCCATCAGGCGGGGGGAGAACACCGGGGAGCTGTTTTTT
d_call: TRBD1; clone_size: NA; j_call: TRBJ1-2; v_call: TRBV6-5; cdr3_aa: CASSPTGEGYTF; cdr3_nt: TGTGCCAGCAGTCCTACAGGGGAAGGCTACACCTTC
d_call: NA; clone_size: NA; j_call: TRBJ1-2; v_call: TRBV2; cdr3_aa: CASSEGGRGYGYTF; cdr3_nt: TGTGCCAGCAGTGAAGGAGGACGGGGATATGGCTACACCTTC
d_call: NA; clone_size: NA; j_call: TRBJ2-7; v_call: TRBV28; cdr3_aa: CASSRMVLSHEQYF; cdr3_nt: TGTGCCAGCAGTAGGATGGTACTATCCCACGAGCAGTACTTC
d_call: NA; clone_size: NA; j_call: TRBJ2-7; v_call: TRBV5-6; cdr3_aa: CASSLGGQGPYEQYF; cdr3_nt: TGTGCCAGCAGCTTGGGGGGGCAGGGTCCCTACGAGCAGTACTTC
d_call: NA; clone_size: once; j_call: TRBJ1-3; v_call: TRBV18; cdr3_aa: CASSSLPGFSGNTIYF; cdr3_nt: TGTGCCAGCTCATCTCTCCCCGGGTTCTCTGGAAACACCATATATTTT
d_call: TRBD1; clone_size: NA; j_call: TRBJ2-3; v_call: TRBV3-1/TRBV3-2; cdr3_aa: CASSQDLRGSDTQYF; cdr3_nt: TGTGCCAGCAGCCAAGATCTCAGGGGGTCAGATACGCAGTATTTT
d_call: TRBD2; clone_size: NA; j_call: TRBJ2-3; v_call: TRBV6-5; cdr3_aa: CASSYSTSGRPDTQYF; cdr3_nt: TGTGCCAGCAGTTACTCAACTAGCGGGCGCCCAGATACGCAGTATTTT
d_call: NA; clone_size: NA; j_call: TRBJ1-6; v_call: TRBV30; cdr3_aa: CAWRGSGQANSPLHF; cdr3_nt: TGTGCCTGGAGAGGGTCAGGGCAGGCAAATTCACCCCTCCACTTT
d_call: NA; clone_size: NA; j_call: TRBJ1-2; v_call: TRBV29-1; cdr3_aa: CSVGRGSNYGYTF; cdr3_nt: TGCAGCGTGGGCAGGGGAAGCAACTATGGCTACACCTTC
d_call: NA; clone_size: once; j_call: TRBJ1-1; v_call: TRBV25-1; cdr3_aa: CASSEVSRRAEAFF; cdr3_nt: TGTGCCAGCAGTGAAGTAAGTAGGAGGGCTGAAGCTTTCTTT
d_call: TRBD2; clone_size: NA; j_call: TRBJ2-3; v_call: TRBV9; cdr3_aa: CASSASGGGSTDTQYF; cdr3_nt: TGTGCCAGCAGCGCCTCGGGCGGGGGGAGCACAGATACGCAGTATTTT
d_call: NA; clone_size: few; j_call: TRBJ1-6; v_call: TRBV19; cdr3_aa: CASQSGSNNSPLHF; cdr3_nt: TGTGCCAGTCAATCGGGAAGCAATAATTCACCCCTCCACTTT
d_call: NA; clone_size: NA; j_call: TRBJ1-2; v_call: TRBV30; cdr3_aa: CAWSSTGRYGYTF; cdr3_nt: TGTGCCTGGAGTTCGACAGGACGCTATGGCTACACCTTC
d_call: NA; clone_size: once; j_call: TRBJ2-1; v_call: TRBV5-1; cdr3_aa: CASTDAGGLGYEQFF; cdr3_nt: TGCGCCAGCACCGACGCGGGCGGCCTAGGGTATGAGCAGTTCTTC